This record looks at one TCR beta chain sequence and its context. This CDR3 has 16 amino acids. The junction had 8 bases not matched to a gene; V was cut back by 2 bases and J by 5 bases. The germline CDR1 and CDR2 sequences are KGHDR and SFDVKD. Original methodology: By means of reference gene primer amplification, nucleated cell counts were estimated. Sequencing used immunoSEQ multiplex PCR; TCRdb keeps in-frame clones, though not all of them. V, J and clone size reflect that table, while D and trimming were determined from the DNA. The sample includes around 180,000 clones, 74% of them seen just once. The sample belongs to a study of blood T cell repertoires in COVID-19. Study context: Italy, Spain and the United States were the sources of the convalescent and acute COVID-19 samples. In each case, the material was cDNA or gDNA derived from T cells, B-cell-depleted T cells, or PBMCs.

The sample was peripheral blood. This sequence was found in an elderly woman with acute or convalescent COVID-19. The chain links TRBV24-1 to TRBJ1-5; 7 positions match TRBD1. The CDR3 nucleotides read TGTGCCACCAGTGATTCCGATCAGGGGGGTGATCAGCCCCAGCATTTT. This sequence encodes CATSDSDQGGDQPQHF.